The entry that follows covers one TCR beta chain sequence. Its antigen specificity is not known. Per-base qualities were not stored, and no clone one base away is much larger. These data belong to a study of CD8 T cells in Susac syndrome (dated by TCRdb to the late 2010s). Background on the whole study: Of the Susac syndrome patients who were sequenced, six had clinically active disease and 8 or 9 were in clinical remission. At the time of blood withdrawal, Susac syndrome patients were either therapy-naive, taking corticosteroids (with some also receiving IVIg), or on IVIg alone. The clonality of the CD8+ T cell repertoire was compared across 12 healthy donors, roughly 14 Susac syndrome patients and roughly 15 multiple sclerosis patients. The study used repertoire sequencing to test whether antigen drove CD8+ T cell activation and differentiation in Susac syndrome. Results and caveats for the whole study, not just this receptor: Looking at Susac-specific public clones, the researchers identified 15 to 20 in the total CD8+ repertoire and a few in the CD8+ TEMRA repertoire. The number of individuals in the TCR sequencing and HLA analysis was recognized as being relatively small. CD8+ repertoires in Susac syndrome showed clonal expansion, which was highest in CD8+ TEMRA cells and was greater in clinically active patients than in remitting patients.

Per the germline V gene, MNHEY is the CDR1 and SVGEGT is the CDR2. The germline ends are 13 bases apart after V is trimmed by 4 bases and J by 0 bases. The CDR3, cysteine through phenylalanine, is 16 amino acids long. Of the read, only the CDR3 DNA is kept; its 48 bases are in frame from base 1. RNA was extracted with the RNeasy kit and roughly 0.5 to 1 ug was reverse transcribed using random hexamers. TCR beta CDR3 regions were amplified with the immunoSEQ multiplex PCR assay covering 54 Vbeta and 13 Jbeta segments. To correct PCR amplification bias, a synthetic template baseline was used for both primer optimization and computational correction. Per the original workflow: Reads were annotated to V, D and J genes according to IMGT and were analyzed with immunoSEQ Analyzer, with only productive sequences retained. Clonality was computed as one minus Shannon entropy normalized by log2 of the number of productive unique sequences. For each patient and control, public and private clones were evaluated among the 100 most prevalent clones. A clone was defined as Susac-specific if it was absent from the healthy and MS cohorts, from roughly 1,000 published viral clones and from other ImmuneACCESS disease sequences. TCRdb cleaned the public reads at Q25 with fastp, built clones with MiXCR and kept in-frame beta chains. CDR3 protein sequences are deduplicated, and each keeps its most common genes and DNA. These V and J calls are TCRdb output, not the study's own analysis. In all, the sample holds 100,000 to 150,000 distinct CDR3 sequences, and around 94% of those were seen once. The ten largest clones add up to 0.25% to 0.3% of the sample.

Peripheral blood CD8+ and CD4+ T cells from healthy donors, Susac syndrome patients and multiple sclerosis patients were profiled using high-throughput TCR beta sequencing. The Susac syndrome patients fulfilled recently defined diagnostic criteria for either definite or probable disease. CD8+ TEMRA cells were enriched by FACS, while bulk CD8+ and CD4+ T cells were purified by magnetic negative isolation. Blood was drawn into EDTA tubes, processed within 24 hours, and PBMCs were isolated by density gradient centrifugation. PBMCs intended for TCR sequencing were cryopreserved in liquid nitrogen and thawed later in a water bath at 37 degrees C. Purity of sorted or isolated CD4+, CD8+ and CD8+ TEMRA cells was at least 90%.

This chain is built from TRBV6-2 or TRBV6-3 and TRBJ2-1, with the D gene possibly TRBD1 or TRBD2, each one fitting 5 bases. Sequencing was carried out using CD8+ T cells from PBMCs. The clonotype comes from a human donor with Susac syndrome. The CDR3 here reads CASSSPGQSSYNEQFF. The sequenced DNA is TGTGCCAGCAGTTCCCCGGGGCAGAGCTCCTACAATGAGCAGTTCTTC.